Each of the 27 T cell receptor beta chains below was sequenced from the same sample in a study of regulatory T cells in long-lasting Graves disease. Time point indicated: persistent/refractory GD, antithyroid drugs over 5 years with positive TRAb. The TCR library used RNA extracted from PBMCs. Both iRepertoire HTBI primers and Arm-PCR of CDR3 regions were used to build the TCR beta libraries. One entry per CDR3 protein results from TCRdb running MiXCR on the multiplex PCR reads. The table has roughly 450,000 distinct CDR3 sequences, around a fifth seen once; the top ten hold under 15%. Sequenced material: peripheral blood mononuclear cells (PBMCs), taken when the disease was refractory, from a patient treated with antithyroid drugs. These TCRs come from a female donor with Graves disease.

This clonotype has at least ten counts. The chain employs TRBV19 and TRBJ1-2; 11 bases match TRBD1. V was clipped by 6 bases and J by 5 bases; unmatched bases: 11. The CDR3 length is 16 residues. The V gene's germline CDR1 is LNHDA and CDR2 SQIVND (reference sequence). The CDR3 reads CASSMLGTGGFYGYTF. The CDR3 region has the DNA TGTGCCAGTAGCATGTTGGGGACAGGGGGGTTTTATGGCTACACCTTC.

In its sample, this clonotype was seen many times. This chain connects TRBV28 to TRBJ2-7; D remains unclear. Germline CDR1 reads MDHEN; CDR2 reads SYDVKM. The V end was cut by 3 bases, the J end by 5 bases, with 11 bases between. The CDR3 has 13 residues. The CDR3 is CASSFLNGDEQYF. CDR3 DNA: TGTGCCAGCAGTTTCCTTAACGGCGACGAGCAGTACTTC.

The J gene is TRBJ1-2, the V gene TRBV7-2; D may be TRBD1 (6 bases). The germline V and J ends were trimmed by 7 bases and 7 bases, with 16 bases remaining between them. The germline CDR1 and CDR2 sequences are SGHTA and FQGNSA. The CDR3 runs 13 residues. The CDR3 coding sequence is TGTGCCAGCACCCACTGGGGGGGCGCTGGCTACACCTTC. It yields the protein CASTHWGGAGYTF.

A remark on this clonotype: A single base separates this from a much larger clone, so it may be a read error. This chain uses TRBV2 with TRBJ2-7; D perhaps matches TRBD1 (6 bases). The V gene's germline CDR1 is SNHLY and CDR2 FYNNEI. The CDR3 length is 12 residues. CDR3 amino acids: CARREDSYEQYF. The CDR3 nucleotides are TGTGCCCGCAGAGAGGACAGTTACGAGCAGTACTTC.

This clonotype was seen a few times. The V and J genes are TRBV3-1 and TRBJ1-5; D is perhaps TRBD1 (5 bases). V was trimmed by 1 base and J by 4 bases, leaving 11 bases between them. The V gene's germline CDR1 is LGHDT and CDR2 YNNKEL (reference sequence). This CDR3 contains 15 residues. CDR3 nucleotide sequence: TGTGCCAGCAGCCAAGGAATGGGGGGAAATCAGCCCCAGCATTTT. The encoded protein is CASSQGMGGNQPQHF.

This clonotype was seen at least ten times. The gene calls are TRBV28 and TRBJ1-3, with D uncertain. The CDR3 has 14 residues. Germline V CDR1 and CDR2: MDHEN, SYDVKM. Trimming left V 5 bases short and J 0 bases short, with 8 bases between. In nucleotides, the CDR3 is TGTGCCAGCAGTATGTTCTACTCTGGAAACACCATATATTTT. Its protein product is CASSMFYSGNTIYF.

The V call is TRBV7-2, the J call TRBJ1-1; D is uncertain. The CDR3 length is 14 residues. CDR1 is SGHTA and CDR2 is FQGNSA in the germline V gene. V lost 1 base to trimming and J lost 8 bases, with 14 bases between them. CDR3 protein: CASSLEQWAAEAFF. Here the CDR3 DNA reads TGTGCCAGCAGCTTAGAACAGTGGGCTGCGGAAGCTTTCTTT.

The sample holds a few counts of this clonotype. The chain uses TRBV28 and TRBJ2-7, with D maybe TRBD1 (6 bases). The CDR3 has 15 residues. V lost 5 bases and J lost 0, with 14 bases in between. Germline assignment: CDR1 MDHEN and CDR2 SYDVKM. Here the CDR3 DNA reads TGTGCCAGCAGTCCCGCTAGGGGGATCTCCTACGAGCAGTACTTC. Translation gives CASSPARGISYEQYF.

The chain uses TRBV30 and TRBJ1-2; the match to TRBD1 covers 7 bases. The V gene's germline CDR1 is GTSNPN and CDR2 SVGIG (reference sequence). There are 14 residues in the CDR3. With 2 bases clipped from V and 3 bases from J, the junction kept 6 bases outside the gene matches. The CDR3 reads CAWSKRGRDYGYTF. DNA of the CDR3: TGTGCCTGGAGTAAGAGGGGGCGGGACTATGGCTACACCTTC.

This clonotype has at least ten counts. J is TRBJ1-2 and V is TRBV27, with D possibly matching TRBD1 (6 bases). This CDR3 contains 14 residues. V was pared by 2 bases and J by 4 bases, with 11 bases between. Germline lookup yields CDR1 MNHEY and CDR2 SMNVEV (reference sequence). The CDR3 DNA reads TGTGCCAGCAGTTTAAGGGGGTCCCTCTATGGCTACACCTTC. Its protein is CASSLRGSLYGYTF.

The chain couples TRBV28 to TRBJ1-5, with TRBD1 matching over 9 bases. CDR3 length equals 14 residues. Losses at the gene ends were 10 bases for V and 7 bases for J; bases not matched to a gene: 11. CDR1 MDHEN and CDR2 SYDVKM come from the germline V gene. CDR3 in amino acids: CATYRGQGRQPQHF. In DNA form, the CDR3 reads TGTGCCACCTACCGGGGACAGGGTAGACAGCCCCAGCATTTT.

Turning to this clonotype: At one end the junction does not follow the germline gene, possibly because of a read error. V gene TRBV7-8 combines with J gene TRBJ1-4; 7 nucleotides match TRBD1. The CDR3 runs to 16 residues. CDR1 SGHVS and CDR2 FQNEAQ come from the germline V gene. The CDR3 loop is CASARIKGTVNEKLLF. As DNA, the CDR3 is TGTGCCAGCGCTAGGATTAAAGGGACAGTTAATGAAAAACTGCTTTTT.

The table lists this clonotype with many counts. In DNA form, the CDR3 reads TGTGCCAGCAGCTCATCTAGCGGGGGGGGGGAGACCCAGTACTTC. Translating it yields CASSSSSGGGETQYF. The chain links TRBV7-2 to TRBJ2-5; 12 bases map to TRBD2. V gave up 4 bases and J gave up 5 bases; unmatched junction bases: 5. The CDR3 has 15 amino acids. Germline V gene lookup returns CDR1 SGHTA and CDR2 FQGNSA.

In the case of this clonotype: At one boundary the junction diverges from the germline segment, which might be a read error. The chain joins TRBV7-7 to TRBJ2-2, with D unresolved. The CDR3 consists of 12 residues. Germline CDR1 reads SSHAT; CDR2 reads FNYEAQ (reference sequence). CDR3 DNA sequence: TGTGCTAGCAGCTCCGCCACCGGGGAGCTGTTTTTT. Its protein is CASSSATGELFF. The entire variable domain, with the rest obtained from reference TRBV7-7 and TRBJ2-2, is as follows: GAGVSQSPRYKVTKRGQDVTLRCDPISSHATLYWYQQALGQGPEFLTYFNYEAQPDKSGLPSDRFSAERPEGSISTLTIQRTEQRDSAMYRCASSSATGELFFGEGSRLTVL.

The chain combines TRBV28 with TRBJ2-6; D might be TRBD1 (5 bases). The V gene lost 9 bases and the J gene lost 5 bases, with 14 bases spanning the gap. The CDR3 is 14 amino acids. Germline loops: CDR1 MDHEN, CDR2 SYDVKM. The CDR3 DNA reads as TGTGCCAGTGGGGCGTCTCCTAGGGCCAACGTCCTGACTTTC. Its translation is CASGASPRANVLTF. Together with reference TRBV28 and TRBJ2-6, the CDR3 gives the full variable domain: DVKVTQSSRYLVKRTGEKVFLECVQDMDHENMFWYRQDPGLGLRLIYFSYDVKMKEKGDIPEGYSVSREKKERFSLILESASTNQTSMYLCASGASPRANVLTFGAGSRLTVL.

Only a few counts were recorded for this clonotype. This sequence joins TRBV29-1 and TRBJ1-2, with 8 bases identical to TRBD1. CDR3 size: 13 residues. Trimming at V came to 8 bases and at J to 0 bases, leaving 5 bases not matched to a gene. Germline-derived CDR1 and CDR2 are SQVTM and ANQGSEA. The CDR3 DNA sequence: TGCAGCATACCAGGGGGCCCTAACTATGGCTACACCTTC. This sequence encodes CSIPGGPNYGYTF.

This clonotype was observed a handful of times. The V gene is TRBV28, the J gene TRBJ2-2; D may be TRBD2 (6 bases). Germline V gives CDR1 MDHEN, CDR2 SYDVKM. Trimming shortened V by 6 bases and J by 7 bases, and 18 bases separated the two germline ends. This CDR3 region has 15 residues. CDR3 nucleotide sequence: TGTGCCAGCAGCCCCCGAGGTGGGGGGAACGGGGAGCTGTTTTTT. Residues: CASSPRGGGNGELFF.

The DNA for the CDR3 is TGTGCCAGCAGCTCCACTATTCGGGACTTTCTGCGCACAGATACGCAGTATTTT. It specifies CASSSTIRDFLRTDTQYF. The rearrangement links TRBV7-2 to TRBJ2-3, with a tentative D call TRBD2 (6 bases). V was clipped by 4 bases and J by 1 base, with 21 bases between them. This CDR3 contains 18 residues. Per germline, CDR1 SGHTA and CDR2 FQGNSA.

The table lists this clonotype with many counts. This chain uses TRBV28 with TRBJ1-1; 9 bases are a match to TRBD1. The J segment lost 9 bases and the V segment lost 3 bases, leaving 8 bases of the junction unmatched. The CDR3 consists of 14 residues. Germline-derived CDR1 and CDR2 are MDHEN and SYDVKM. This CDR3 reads CASSFRDRVWQAFF. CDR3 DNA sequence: TGTGCCAGCAGTTTTAGGGACAGGGTTTGGCAAGCTTTCTTT.

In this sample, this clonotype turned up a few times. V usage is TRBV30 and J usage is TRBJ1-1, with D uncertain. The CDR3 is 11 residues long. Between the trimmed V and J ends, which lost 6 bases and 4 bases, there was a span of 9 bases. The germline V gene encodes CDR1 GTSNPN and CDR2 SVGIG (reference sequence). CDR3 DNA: TGTGCCTGTATCCTCGGCACTGAAGCTTTCTTT. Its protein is CACILGTEAFF.

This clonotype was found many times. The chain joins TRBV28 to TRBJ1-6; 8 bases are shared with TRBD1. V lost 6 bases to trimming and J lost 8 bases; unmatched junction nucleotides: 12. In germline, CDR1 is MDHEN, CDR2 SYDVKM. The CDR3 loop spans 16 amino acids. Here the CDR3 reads CASSSTPTGAYSPLHF. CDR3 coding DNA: TGTGCCAGCAGCTCAACTCCGACAGGGGCATATTCACCCCTCCACTTT.

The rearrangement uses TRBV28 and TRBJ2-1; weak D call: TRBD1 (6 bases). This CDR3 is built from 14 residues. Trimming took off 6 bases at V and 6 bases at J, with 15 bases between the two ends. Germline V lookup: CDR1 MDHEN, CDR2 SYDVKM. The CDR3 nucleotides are TGTGCCAGCAGCCCCGGACAGTCCCCCAATGAGCAGTTCTTC. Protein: CASSPGQSPNEQFF.

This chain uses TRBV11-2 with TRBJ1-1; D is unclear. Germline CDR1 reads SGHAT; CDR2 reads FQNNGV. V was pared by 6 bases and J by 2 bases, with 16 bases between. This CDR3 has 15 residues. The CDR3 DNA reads TGTGCCAGCAGTCCCAGCGGGATTGGAAACACTGAAGCTTTCTTT. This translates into CASSPSGIGNTEAFF.

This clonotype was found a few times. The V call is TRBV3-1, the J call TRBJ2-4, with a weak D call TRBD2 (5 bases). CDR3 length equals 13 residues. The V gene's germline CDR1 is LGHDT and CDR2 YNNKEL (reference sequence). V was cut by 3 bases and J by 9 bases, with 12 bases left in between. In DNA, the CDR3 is TGTGCCAGCAGCCAGACGGGGTTCGGCATTCAGTACTTC. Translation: CASSQTGFGIQYF.

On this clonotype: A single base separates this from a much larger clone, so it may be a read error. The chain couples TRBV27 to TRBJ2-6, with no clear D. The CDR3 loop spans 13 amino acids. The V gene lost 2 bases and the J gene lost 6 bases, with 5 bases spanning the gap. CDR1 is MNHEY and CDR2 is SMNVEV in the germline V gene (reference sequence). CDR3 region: CASSLVSANVLTF. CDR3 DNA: TGTGCCAGCAGTTTAGTGTCGGCCAACGTCCTGACTTTC.

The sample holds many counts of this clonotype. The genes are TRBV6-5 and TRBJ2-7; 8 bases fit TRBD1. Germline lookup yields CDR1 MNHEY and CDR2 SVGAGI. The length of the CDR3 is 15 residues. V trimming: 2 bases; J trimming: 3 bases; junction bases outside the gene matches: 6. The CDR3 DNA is TGTGCCAGCAGTTACCCCGGGACAGGAAGCTACGAGCAGTACTTC. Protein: CASSYPGTGSYEQYF.

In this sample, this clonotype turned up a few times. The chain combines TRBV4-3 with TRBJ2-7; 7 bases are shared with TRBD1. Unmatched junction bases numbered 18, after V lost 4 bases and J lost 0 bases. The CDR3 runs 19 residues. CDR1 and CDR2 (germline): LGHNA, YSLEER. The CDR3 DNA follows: TGCGCCAGCAGCCCCAACATCCAAAGACAGGGCGCAAACTCCTACGAGCAGTACTTC. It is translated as CASSPNIQRQGANSYEQYF.